The 30 T cell receptor beta chains in this list originate from one sample, sequenced in a study of identical twins. TCRdb re-analysed the 5' RACE reads in MiXCR, keeping a single row per CDR3 protein. The top ten hold around 1.6% of the sample, which has hundreds of thousands of distinct CDR3 sequences, approximately 13% seen once. This sample was also put to use in a study of yellow fever vaccine responses in identical twins.

Sequencing was carried out using PBMCs. Source of these receptors: a woman aged 18 to 35 in good health.

This chain connects TRBV28 to TRBJ2-3, with D unclear. The CDR3 spans 11 residues. In germline, CDR1 is MDHEN, CDR2 SYDVKM. The V gene lost 9 bases and the J gene lost 6 bases, with 10 bases spanning the gap. The CDR3 region is CASEVADTQYF. In DNA form, the CDR3 reads TGTGCCAGTGAGGTCGCGGATACGCAGTATTTT.

The rearrangement links TRBV29-1 to TRBJ2-7; 7 bases map to TRBD1. Germline V gene lookup returns CDR1 SQVTM and CDR2 ANQGSEA. The CDR3 contains 12 residues. J was trimmed by 3 bases and V by 5 bases; bases with no gene match: 4. The CDR3 protein is CSVRQGLYEQYF. CDR3 nucleotide sequence: TGCAGCGTTCGACAGGGTCTCTACGAGCAGTACTTC.

The table lists this clonotype with many counts. The chain has TRBV5-1 and TRBJ1-6, with a tentative D call TRBD1 (5 bases). The CDR3 consists of 14 residues. CDR1 is SGHRS and CDR2 is YFSETQ in the germline V gene. The V gene lost 3 bases and the J gene lost 7 bases, with 11 bases spanning the gap. The CDR3 bases are TGCGCCAGCAGCTCCGGGACGGAGAATTCACCCCTCCACTTT. Amino acids: CASSSGTENSPLHF. The full variable domain, rest sourced from reference TRBV5-1 and TRBJ1-6, is KAGVTQTPRYLIKTRGQQVTLSCSPISGHRSVSWYQQTPGQGLQFLFEYFSETQRNKGNFPGRFSGRQFSNSRSEMNVSTLELGDSALYLCASSSGTENSPLHFGNGTRLTVT.

This clonotype was observed a handful of times. In DNA form, the CDR3 reads TGTGCCAGCAGCTTATCTAGGCAGGGGAATTCACCCCTCCACTTT. Its translation: CASSLSRQGNSPLHF. The chain couples TRBV7-2 to TRBJ1-6, with D possibly being TRBD1 (6 bases). CDR1 and CDR2 (germline): SGHTA, FQGNSA. The length of the CDR3 is 15 residues. V was shortened by 2 bases and J by 7 bases, with 12 bases between the two germline ends.

This clonotype has more than one count but fewer than ten. The chain is built from TRBV2 and TRBJ2-1, with D unclear. V was shortened by 4 bases and J by 8 bases, with 18 bases between the two germline ends. Germline V gene data show CDR1 as SNHLY and CDR2 as FYNNEI. This CDR3 contains 15 residues. The CDR3 loop reads CASSASRWVGDEQFF. As DNA, the CDR3 is TGTGCCAGCAGTGCCTCTAGGTGGGTTGGAGATGAGCAGTTCTTC.

The chain recombines TRBV20-1 with TRBJ2-5, with D uncertain. The CDR3 sequence is 12 residues long. Germline lookup yields CDR1 DFQATT and CDR2 SNEGSKA (reference sequence). The ends were cut back, 3 bases at V and 1 base at J, with 6 bases in the middle. CDR3 protein: CSARVVQETQYF. CDR3 coding DNA: TGCAGTGCTAGGGTCGTCCAAGAGACCCAGTACTTC.

This clonotype has just a few counts. The chain joins TRBV20-1 to TRBJ1-5, with D perhaps TRBD1 (5 bases). Germline CDR1 DFQATT, CDR2 SNEGSKA (reference sequence). This CDR3 is built from 16 residues. V lost 3 bases to trimming and J lost 3 bases, with 18 bases between them. CDR3 region: CSARAVGQGYNQPQHF. The CDR3 nucleotides read TGCAGTGCTAGGGCGGTCGGGCAGGGATACAATCAGCCCCAGCATTTT.

Only one count was recorded for this clonotype. V is TRBV5-4 and J is TRBJ2-1; 9 nucleotides match TRBD2. The CDR3 consists of 17 residues. With 6 bases clipped from V and 6 bases from J, the junction kept 16 bases outside the gene matches. In germline, CDR1 is SGHNT, CDR2 YYREEE (reference sequence). CDR3 loop: CASTKDFGGRVPNEQFF. The CDR3 DNA is TGTGCCAGCACCAAAGACTTTGGCGGGAGGGTCCCCAATGAGCAGTTCTTC.

The chain links TRBV11-1 to TRBJ2-4; D might be TRBD1 or TRBD2, each matching 5 bases. Germline CDR1 and CDR2: SGHAT and FQDESV (reference sequence). This CDR3 spans 18 amino acids. Trimming took 0 bases from V and 0 from J, leaving 15 bases between them. The CDR3 sequence is CASSLAPGPTLAKNIQYF. The CDR3 DNA reads as TGTGCCAGCAGCTTAGCCCCGGGGCCAACGCTAGCCAAAAACATTCAGTACTTC.

The chain couples TRBV9 to TRBJ2-3; TRBD2 aligns across 7 bases. Germline V gene data show CDR1 as SGDLS and CDR2 as YYNGEE. This CDR3 contains 16 residues. V shed 4 bases, J shed 2 bases, and the junction held 10 bases outside the gene matches. CDR3 nucleotides: TGTGCCAGCAGCCCCCCAGGAGCGGGGCTCACAGATACGCAGTATTTT. As protein: CASSPPGAGLTDTQYF.

This clonotype was seen a handful of times. This chain connects TRBV28 to TRBJ1-6; D not resolved. Germline V gene data show CDR1 as MDHEN and CDR2 as SYDVKM. The CDR3 has 12 amino acids. Trimming took off 3 bases at V and 9 bases at J, with 6 bases between the two ends. The CDR3 bases are TGTGCCAGCAGTTTCGAGAGTTCACCCCTCCACTTT. Translating it yields CASSFESSPLHF.

CDR3 in DNA: TGTGCCAGCAGTGTCAGAGGCTCCGGGGAGCTGTTTTTT. It translates to CASSVRGSGELFF. This rearrangement joins TRBV27 to TRBJ2-2; no clear D gene. Trimming left V 5 bases short and J 6 bases short, with 10 bases between. Per germline, CDR1 MNHEY and CDR2 SMNVEV (reference sequence). CDR3 size: 13 residues.

This clonotype was counted a few times. The chain joins TRBV24-1 to TRBJ2-3; D is unresolved. The CDR3 is made up of 13 amino acids. Trimming removed 0 bases at V and 2 bases at J, with 2 bases between. Germline V gene lookup returns CDR1 KGHDR and CDR2 SFDVKD. CDR3: CATSDLNTDTQYF. As DNA, the CDR3 is TGTGCCACCAGTGATTTGAACACAGATACGCAGTATTTT.

The genes are TRBV2 and TRBJ2-3; 12 positions agree with TRBD2. J was trimmed by 2 bases and V by 7 bases; bases with no gene match: 4. This CDR3 has 15 amino acids. CDR1 SNHLY and CDR2 FYNNEI come from the germline V gene. CDR3 in DNA: TGTGCCAGCATCGGACTAGCGGGGAACACAGATACGCAGTATTTT. Translating gives CASIGLAGNTDTQYF. The complete variable domain, with remaining parts taken from reference TRBV2 and TRBJ2-3, reads EPEVTQTPSHQVTQMGQEVILRCVPISNHLYFYWYRQILGQKVEFLVSFYNNEISEKSEIFDDQFSVERPDGSNFTLKIRSTKLEDSAMYFCASIGLAGNTDTQYFGPGTRLTVL.

In its sample, this clonotype was seen a few times. The rearrangement links TRBV29-1 to TRBJ1-2; 9 positions match TRBD1. The V and J ends lost 6 bases and 6 bases, in that order; junction bases with no gene match: 14. The CDR3 consists of 15 residues. Germline-derived CDR1 and CDR2 are SQVTM and ANQGSEA. The CDR3 DNA follows: TGCAGCGTCCCCCGGGACAGGGTAGGAATCGATGGCTACACCTTC. Protein: CSVPRDRVGIDGYTF.

This clonotype was seen repeatedly, ten times or more. The chain has TRBV7-8 and TRBJ2-1; weak D call: TRBD2 (5 bases). With 1 base removed from V and 0 bases from J, the gap between germline ends came to 10 bases. Germline loops: CDR1 SGHVS, CDR2 FQNEAQ. The CDR3 has 16 residues. CDR3 DNA: TGTGCCAGCAGCTTAGAGGCGGGCAGCTCCTACAATGAGCAGTTCTTC. This sequence encodes CASSLEAGSSYNEQFF.

This clonotype has a count of ten or more. The rearrangement joins TRBV11-3 to TRBJ1-1; D is uncertain. The CDR3 covers 13 residues. Trimming cost V 0 bases and J 6 bases, with 8 bases left between them. From germline, CDR1 is SGHNT and CDR2 YENEEA. The CDR3 spells CASSLEGLSEAFF. The CDR3, as DNA: TGTGCCAGCAGCTTAGAAGGACTTTCTGAAGCTTTCTTT. Complete variable domain (other parts from reference TRBV11-3 and TRBJ1-1): EAGVVQSPRYKIIEKKQPVAFWCNPISGHNTLYWYLQNLGQGPELLIRYENEEAVDDSQLPKDRFSAERLKGVDSTLKIQPAELGDSAVYLCASSLEGLSEAFFGQGTRLTVV.

This clonotype was counted only a few times. The chain couples TRBV12-3 or TRBV12-4 to TRBJ2-1; TRBD2 matches at 12 bases. The CDR3 has 17 amino acids. After removal of 4 bases from V and 12 bases from J, the junction contained 16 bases not matched to a gene. Written as DNA, the CDR3 is TGTGCCAGCAGTTATCTACTAGCGGGAGGCCCCATCCACGGGCAGTTCTTC. Translated, it gives CASSYLLAGGPIHGQFF.

The sample holds a few counts of this clonotype. For the CDR3, the DNA is TGCGCCACCTCCTTCGGGGGCGCGGGAGGGTCCTACAATGAGCAGTTCTTC. Residues: CATSFGGAGGSYNEQFF. The chain uses TRBV5-1 and TRBJ2-1, with TRBD2 matching 9 bases. Germline V gives CDR1 SGHRS, CDR2 YFSETQ. With 9 bases clipped from V and 1 base from J, the junction kept 14 bases outside the gene matches. The CDR3 runs to 17 residues.

This clonotype occurred many times. V and J are TRBV10-1 and TRBJ1-1; D may be TRBD1 (5 bases). Germline CDR1 reads WNHNN; CDR2 reads SYGVQD (reference sequence). V was shortened by 2 bases and J by 1 base, with 11 bases between the two germline ends. CDR3 length: 15 residues. DNA of the CDR3: TGCGCCAGCAGTGAGATGGCAGGGTGGAACACTGAAGCTTTCTTT. Translated, it gives CASSEMAGWNTEAFF.

The table lists this clonotype with many counts. CDR3 region: CASSLRFGRTDTQYF. Here the CDR3 DNA reads TGTGCCAGCAGTTTAAGGTTTGGCCGCACAGATACGCAGTATTTT. The chain uses TRBV27 and TRBJ2-3; D ambiguous. Trimming removed 2 bases from V and 1 base from J, with 10 bases in between. The V gene's germline CDR1 is MNHEY and CDR2 SMNVEV (reference sequence). CDR3 length: 15 amino acids.

The V call is TRBV5-5, the J call TRBJ2-1; the match to TRBD2 covers 9 bases. The germline V gene encodes CDR1 SGHKS and CDR2 YYEKEE (reference sequence). The CDR3 is made up of 17 amino acids. Trimming at V came to 0 bases and at J to 9 bases, leaving 13 bases not matched to a gene. CDR3 nucleotide sequence: TGTGCCAGCAGCTTGGGGGCGGGGGGGCCAGCGGCCCTTGAGCAGTTCTTC. Translation gives CASSLGAGGPAALEQFF.

V is TRBV10-3 and J is TRBJ2-3; 10 bases align to TRBD2. J lost 1 base, V lost 0 bases, and 4 bases had no gene match. This CDR3 contains 17 residues. The V gene's germline CDR1 is ENHRY and CDR2 SYGVKD. The CDR3 bases are TGTGCCATCAGTGAGTCGCTAGCGGGAGCTGGCACAGATACGCAGTATTTT. Its protein product is CAISESLAGAGTDTQYF.

This clonotype was seen at least ten times. The CDR3 region is CSAAGLASHEQFF. In nucleotides, the CDR3 is TGCAGCGCGGCAGGACTAGCGTCCCATGAGCAGTTCTTC. The V call is TRBV29-1, the J call TRBJ2-1, with TRBD2 matching 9 bases. This CDR3 is 13 amino acids long. Trimming removed 7 bases from V and 8 bases from J; junction bases left unmatched: 9. Germline CDR1 is SQVTM and CDR2 is ANQGSEA.

This clonotype was observed a few times. The V call is TRBV21-1, the J call TRBJ2-7; TRBD1, the D gene given by the table, was not confirmed from the DNA. TRBV21-1 is deemed a pseudogene. The length of the CDR3 is 16 residues. The CDR3 bases are TGTGCCAGCAGCAAAGCCTTCCCGGGACCACCTTACGAGCAGTACGTC. Protein: CASSKAFPGPPYEQYV.

This clonotype was detected many times. J is TRBJ2-3 and V is TRBV12-3 or TRBV12-4; 7 bases map to TRBD2. The length of the CDR3 is 14 residues. V shed 8 bases, J shed 3 bases, and the junction held 8 bases outside the gene matches. CDR3 residues: CASLTAGETDTQYF. DNA for the CDR3: TGTGCCAGCCTAACTGCGGGGGAAACAGATACGCAGTATTTT.

This clonotype was observed a handful of times. The chain recombines TRBV10-3 with TRBJ1-5, with 7 bases fitting TRBD1. Germline CDR1 is ENHRY and CDR2 is SYGVKD. Trimming removed 0 bases from V and 6 bases from J; junction bases left unmatched: 2. The CDR3 extends over 14 amino acids. CDR3 amino acids: CAISESTGSQPQHF. The CDR3 DNA is TGTGCCATCAGTGAGTCGACAGGGAGTCAGCCCCAGCATTTT.

V gene TRBV10-3 combines with J gene TRBJ1-5; D is uncertain. CDR3 size: 14 residues. Trimming removed 5 bases from V and 2 bases from J, with 10 bases in between. The germline V gene encodes CDR1 ENHRY and CDR2 SYGVKD. CDR3 sequence: CAISPDGGNQPQHF. As DNA, the CDR3 is TGTGCCATCAGTCCTGACGGGGGCAATCAGCCCCAGCATTTT.

This clonotype was counted at least ten times. The V and J genes are TRBV6-5 and TRBJ2-3; no definite D call. The CDR3 has 13 amino acids. Germline-derived CDR1 and CDR2 are MNHEY and SVGAGI. Trimming cost V 3 bases and J 3 bases, with 7 bases left between them. This CDR3 is CASSYSQTDTQYF. Written as DNA, the CDR3 is TGTGCCAGCAGTTATTCCCAGACAGATACGCAGTATTTT.

This clonotype occurred a few times. The chain has TRBV6-9 and TRBJ2-6; no clear D. Germline V gene lookup returns CDR1 MNHGY and CDR2 SVAAGI. CDR3 length equals 16 residues. V was shortened by 7 bases and J by 0 bases, with 13 bases between the two germline ends. CDR3 amino acids: CASNQGSSSGANVLTF. The CDR3 nucleotides are TGTGCCAGCAACCAAGGCAGTTCCTCTGGGGCCAACGTCCTGACTTTC.